What follows are 16 T cell receptor beta chains derived from one specimen sequenced in a study of T cell responses to AZD1222 COVID-19 vaccine. The table came from immunoSEQ multiplex PCR; TCRdb's copy has only in-frame clones and leaves some out. The sample yields about 130,000 clones, nearly 95% seen once. The specimen was peripheral blood, collected on day 0 of AZD1222 vaccination. These receptors were obtained from an adult in good health.

The chain couples TRBV4-1 to TRBJ2-7, with 9 bases fitting TRBD2. The CDR3 is 17 residues long. Trimming took 0 bases from V and 1 from J; bases not matched to a gene: 7. The germline CDR1 and CDR2 sequences are MGHRA and YSYEKL. CDR3 nucleotide sequence: TGCGCCAGCAGCCAAGATGAAGTGGGACTAGCTTCCTACGAGCAGTACTTC. It yields the protein CASSQDEVGLASYEQYF.

The chain has TRBV11-2 and TRBJ2-1; perhaps TRBD2 as D (6 bases). Germline CDR1 reads SGHAT; CDR2 reads FQNNGV. This CDR3 spans 16 amino acids. V lost 4 bases and J 1 base, leaving 14 bases between the germline ends. The CDR3 sequence is CASSYLLRGSYNEQFF. CDR3 sequence (DNA): TGTGCCAGCAGCTATCTCCTCCGGGGGTCCTACAATGAGCAGTTCTTC.

The V and J genes are TRBV28 and TRBJ1-1; D is perhaps TRBD1 (5 bases). V lost 8 bases and J 0 bases, leaving 19 bases between the germline ends. The CDR3 has 16 amino acids. Per the germline V gene, CDR1 is MDHEN and CDR2 is SYDVKM. The CDR3 is CASPPPPGTVNTEAFF. In DNA, the CDR3 is TGTGCCAGCCCCCCACCACCCGGGACGGTGAACACTGAAGCTTTCTTT.

The chain has TRBV2 and TRBJ1-2; no reliable D call. Trimming stripped 4 bases from V and 7 bases from J, with 13 bases between. Germline lookup yields CDR1 SNHLY and CDR2 FYNNEI. The CDR3 covers 13 residues. The CDR3, as DNA: TGTGCCAGCAGTGTAGCGGTCAATCGTGGCTACACCTTC. This encodes CASSVAVNRGYTF.

The chain is built from TRBV28 and TRBJ2-7; D may be TRBD1 (7 bases). Looked up from germline, CDR1 is MDHEN and CDR2 is SYDVKM. The CDR3 is 14 residues long. The V end was cut by 3 bases, the J end by 2 bases, with 11 bases between. CDR3 in amino acids: CASSFVRGAYEQYF. CDR3 sequence (DNA): TGTGCCAGCAGTTTCGTCAGGGGGGCCTACGAGCAGTACTTC.

The V call is TRBV14, the J call TRBJ2-7; 7 bases match TRBD1. Germline V CDR1 and CDR2: SGHDN, FVKESK. V shed 4 bases, J shed 2 bases, and the junction held 2 bases outside the gene matches. This CDR3 region has 13 residues. The CDR3 DNA is TGTGCCAGCAGCCGGACAGGTCCCTACGAGCAGTACTTC. As protein: CASSRTGPYEQYF.

This clone was detected once. The rearrangement joins TRBV11-3 to TRBJ2-3; possible D gene TRBD1, 6 bases. The CDR3 runs 14 residues. V gave up 1 base and J gave up 5 bases, with 10 bases separating them. The germline CDR1 and CDR2 sequences are SGHNT and YENEEA. CDR3 bases: TGTGCCAGCAGCTTAGCAGGGGTGGAAGATACGCAGTATTTT. Translated, it gives CASSLAGVEDTQYF.

The chain is built from TRBV9 and TRBJ1-6; 8 bases are shared with TRBD1. Losses at the gene ends were 0 bases for V and 6 bases for J; bases not matched to a gene: 5. Germline CDR1 SGDLS, CDR2 YYNGEE. The CDR3 extends over 16 amino acids. The CDR3 sequence is CASSVDQGARNSPLHF. The CDR3 region has the DNA TGTGCCAGCAGCGTAGACCAGGGGGCGCGTAATTCACCCCTCCACTTT.

The chain joins TRBV10-3 to TRBJ1-6; TRBD1 matches 8 bases. The V gene end was trimmed by 3 bases and the J gene end by 9 bases; junction bases not matched to a gene: 7. This CDR3 contains 15 residues. CDR1 is ENHRY, CDR2 SYGVKD, per germline. The CDR3 loop reads CAISDWTGWGSPLHF. The CDR3 coding sequence is TGTGCCATCAGTGATTGGACAGGGTGGGGTTCACCCCTCCACTTT.

The chain recombines TRBV19 with TRBJ1-5; 7 bases are shared with TRBD1. The CDR3 is made up of 14 amino acids. The germline V gene has CDR1 LNHDA and CDR2 SQIVND (reference sequence). The junction had 5 bases not matched to a gene; V was cut back by 5 bases and J by 4 bases. CDR3 amino acids: CASSVTGENQPQHF. Here the CDR3 DNA reads TGTGCCAGTAGTGTTACAGGGGAAAATCAGCCCCAGCATTTT.

V usage is TRBV9 and J usage is TRBJ2-3; TRBD2 aligns across 10 bases. The CDR3 contains 19 residues. V gave up 0 bases and J gave up 4 bases; unmatched junction bases: 14. CDR1 is SGDLS and CDR2 is YYNGEE in the germline V gene. The CDR3 DNA sequence: TGTGCCAGCAGCGTAGCAAGGGCTAGCGGGAGAGGTACCGCAGATACGCAGTATTTT. It specifies CASSVARASGRGTADTQYF.

The chain joins TRBV11-1 to TRBJ2-7; no clear D gene. Per germline, CDR1 SGHAT and CDR2 FQDESV (reference sequence). The CDR3 sequence is 14 residues long. The V and J ends lost 1 base and 3 bases respectively, with 10 bases between them. For the CDR3, the DNA is TGTGCCAGCAGCTTAGATGTAAGAGTCTACGAGCAGTACTTC. Translating it yields CASSLDVRVYEQYF.

The chain recombines TRBV7-2 with TRBJ2-1, with 11 bases fitting TRBD2. CDR1 SGHTA and CDR2 FQGNSA come from the germline V gene. CDR3 length equals 15 residues. Trimming removed 4 bases from V and 10 bases from J; junction bases left unmatched: 9. This CDR3 is CASSSQLAGVREQFF. The CDR3 DNA is TGTGCCAGCAGCTCGCAACTAGCGGGAGTAAGGGAGCAGTTCTTC. Based on the CDR3 plus reference TRBV7-2 and TRBJ2-1, the full variable domain is GAGVSQSPSNKVTEKGKDVELRCDPISGHTALYWYRQSLGQGLEFLIYFQGNSAPDKSGLPSDRFSAERTGGSVSTLTIQRTQQEDSAVYLCASSSQLAGVREQFFGPGTRLTVL.

The CDR3, as DNA: TGCGCCAGCAGCTTGTACCTAGTGGGTGAGCAGTTCTTC. Amino acid sequence: CASSLYLVGEQFF. This chain joins TRBV5-1 and TRBJ2-1; no definite D call. CDR1 SGHRS and CDR2 YFSETQ come from the germline V gene. The CDR3 extends over 13 amino acids. V was shortened by 1 base and J by 9 bases, with 11 bases between the two germline ends.

V gene TRBV10-3 combines with J gene TRBJ2-6; no firm D call. Germline values: CDR1 ENHRY, CDR2 SYGVKD. Between the trimmed V and J ends, which lost 8 bases and 0 bases, there was a span of 8 bases. The length of the CDR3 is 14 residues. CDR3: CAIRSDSGANVLTF. Here the CDR3 DNA reads TGTGCCATCCGTTCTGACTCTGGGGCCAACGTCCTGACTTTC.

J is TRBJ1-5 and V is TRBV27; the D is unclear. Trimming took off 2 bases at V and 0 bases at J, with 11 bases between the two ends. The CDR3 covers 16 residues. Germline CDR1 reads MNHEY; CDR2 reads SMNVEV (reference sequence). CDR3 DNA: TGTGCCAGCAGTTTAAGGGCGGAATATAGCAATCAGCCCCAGCATTTT. Translated: CASSLRAEYSNQPQHF.